These 26 T cell receptor beta chains came from one sample sequenced in a study of blood T cell repertoires in COVID-19. Libraries were prepared by immunoSEQ multiplex PCR; TCRdb keeps only in-frame clonotypes and omits some of them. The data hold fewer than 150,000 clones, with approximately 80% observed a single time. Source material: peripheral blood. Source of these receptors: a woman older than 75 in a cohort sampled during active or convalescent COVID-19.

This chain joins TRBV10-3 and TRBJ2-1; 7 bases match TRBD1. Germline CDR1 is ENHRY and CDR2 is SYGVKD. CDR3 length: 14 amino acids. V gave up 2 bases and J gave up 7 bases; unmatched junction bases: 5. The CDR3 loop reads CAISEALTGNEQFF. CDR3 DNA sequence: TGTGCCATCAGTGAGGCCCTGACAGGGAATGAGCAGTTCTTC.

The chain carries TRBV7-8 and TRBJ2-7, with TRBD1 identical over 10 bases. The junction had 7 bases not matched to a gene; V was cut back by 4 bases and J by 1 base. This CDR3 comprises 16 residues. Germline V lookup: CDR1 SGHVS, CDR2 FQNEAQ. The CDR3 coding sequence is TGTGCCAGCAGCTCGCGACAGGGGGCTCAGTCCTACGAGCAGTACGTC. It yields the protein CASSSRQGAQSYEQYV.

The rearrangement joins TRBV4-2 to TRBJ2-2; D not resolved. V gave up 1 base and J gave up 7 bases, with 13 bases separating them. From germline, CDR1 is LGHNA and CDR2 YNFKEQ. This CDR3 comprises 15 residues. CDR3 in amino acids: CASSQVGRRGGELFF. The CDR3, as DNA: TGTGCCAGCAGCCAAGTTGGCCGCCGAGGCGGGGAGCTGTTTTTT.

The gene calls are TRBV7-9 and TRBJ1-2; maybe TRBD1 (6 bases). The germline CDR1 and CDR2 sequences are SEHNR and FQNEAQ (reference sequence). The CDR3 runs 13 residues. V lost 3 bases and J lost 8, with 13 bases in between. The CDR3 sequence is CASSFAGAPGYTF. As DNA, the CDR3 is TGTGCCAGCAGCTTCGCGGGGGCGCCGGGCTACACCTTC.

This clone was seen ten or more times. The chain is built from TRBV19 and TRBJ1-1; unclear D gene. The CDR3 is made up of 12 amino acids. The germline V gene encodes CDR1 LNHDA and CDR2 SQIVND (reference sequence). V was shortened by 5 bases and J by 7 bases, with 11 bases between the two germline ends. The CDR3 DNA sequence: TGTGCCAGTAGTTCCGAGGGATTTGAAGCTTTCTTT. The encoded protein is CASSSEGFEAFF.

The rearrangement links TRBV7-9 to TRBJ1-3; weak D call: TRBD1 (6 bases). Germline V CDR1 and CDR2: SEHNR, FQNEAQ (reference sequence). CDR3 length: 14 residues. Trimming took 5 bases from V and 0 from J, leaving 8 bases between them. For the CDR3, the DNA is TGTGCCAGCAGCGTGGACAGCTCTGGAAACACCATATATTTT. Translating gives CASSVDSSGNTIYF.

The chain couples TRBV18 to TRBJ2-5; D not resolved. Germline V gene sequence: CDR1 KGHSH, CDR2 LQKENI. Trimming removed 2 bases at V and 0 bases at J, with 7 bases between. The CDR3 sequence is 14 residues long. CDR3 amino acids: CASSPKLYQETQYF. CDR3 in DNA: TGTGCCAGCTCACCAAAGCTGTACCAAGAGACCCAGTACTTC. Supplemented by reference TRBV18 and TRBJ2-5, the full variable domain reads NAGVMQNPRHLVRRRGQEARLRCSPMKGHSHVYWYRQLPEEGLKFMVYLQKENIIDESGMPKERFSAEFPKEGPSILRIQQVVRGDSAAYFCASSPKLYQETQYFGPGTRLLVL.

This chain connects TRBV15 to TRBJ1-1, with TRBD1 as a possible D gene (6 bases). Germline CDR1 is LNHNV and CDR2 is YYDKDF (reference sequence). The CDR3 totals 14 residues. V was pared by 3 bases and J by 0 bases, with 8 bases between. The chain's CDR3 is CATSRDSLNTEAFF. The DNA of the CDR3 is TGTGCCACCAGCAGGGACAGTTTGAACACTGAAGCTTTCTTT.

The chain's CDR3 is CASSNAREKSPLHF. The CDR3 nucleotides are TGTGCCAGCAGTAATGCCAGGGAAAAATCACCCCTCCACTTT. The V gene is TRBV6-2 or TRBV6-3, the J gene TRBJ1-6, with a weak D call TRBD1 (5 bases). Germline V gene sequence: CDR1 MNHEY, CDR2 SVGEGT. V was shortened by 5 bases and J by 10 bases, with 15 bases between the two germline ends. This CDR3 spans 14 amino acids.

V and J are TRBV5-6 and TRBJ1-1; D is ambiguous. Germline CDR1 SGHDT, CDR2 YYEEEE. Trimming left V 2 bases short and J 4 bases short, with 18 bases between. The CDR3 loop spans 16 amino acids. CDR3 residues: CASSFRYRGPGTEAFF. The CDR3 DNA reads TGTGCCAGCAGCTTTAGGTACCGAGGGCCGGGCACTGAAGCTTTCTTT.

The chain employs TRBV28 and TRBJ1-2, with 7 bases identical to TRBD1. This CDR3 spans 14 amino acids. The ends lost 4 bases at V and 5 bases at J; junction bases unmatched: 7. The germline V gene has CDR1 MDHEN and CDR2 SYDVKM. CDR3 amino acids: CASSYQTGTYGYTF. CDR3 nucleotide sequence: TGTGCCAGCAGTTACCAGACAGGGACGTATGGCTACACCTTC.

This sequence joins TRBV11-2 and TRBJ1-1, with D perhaps matching TRBD1 (5 bases). The ends were cut back, 2 bases at V and 8 bases at J, with 18 bases in the middle. The CDR3 extends over 15 amino acids. From germline, CDR1 is SGHAT and CDR2 FQNNGV. Written as DNA, the CDR3 is TGTGCCAGCAGCTTACATTCCACGCCGACAGAGGAAGCTTTCTTT. It yields the protein CASSLHSTPTEEAFF. The full variable domain, in which reference TRBV11-2 and TRBJ1-1 provide the parts outside the CDR3, is EAGVAQSPRYKIIEKRQSVAFWCNPISGHATLYWYQQILGQGPKLLIQFQNNGVVDDSQLPKDRFSAERLKGVDSTLKIQPAKLEDSAVYLCASSLHSTPTEEAFFGQGTRLTVV.

This chain connects TRBV5-5 to TRBJ1-2; D is unresolved. Trimming left V 0 bases short and J 1 base short, with 10 bases between. Germline CDR1 is SGHKS and CDR2 is YYEKEE (reference sequence). This CDR3 is built from 15 residues. CDR3 bases: TGTGCCAGCAGCTTGGTGGTCTACCTTAACTATGGCTACACCTTC. It specifies CASSLVVYLNYGYTF.

The chain combines TRBV2 with TRBJ2-7; TRBD2 is a possible D gene (7 bases). This CDR3 has 14 amino acids. V gave up 7 bases and J gave up 0 bases, with 13 bases separating them. Germline assignment: CDR1 SNHLY and CDR2 FYNNEI. The chain's CDR3 is CASKGGRGSYEQYF. The CDR3 region has the DNA TGTGCCAGCAAGGGGGGGAGGGGCTCCTACGAGCAGTACTTC.

CDR3 sequence: CASSRGTATEAFF. DNA of the CDR3: TGTGCCAGCAGCAGAGGGACAGCTACTGAAGCTTTCTTT. The genes are TRBV6-5 and TRBJ1-1, with TRBD1 identical over 7 bases. From germline, CDR1 is MNHEY and CDR2 SVGAGI. This CDR3 is 13 amino acids long. Trimming removed 6 bases from V and 5 bases from J; junction bases left unmatched: 6.

This clone was detected once. The rearrangement joins TRBV7-9 to TRBJ2-3; D unresolved. The ends were cut back, 2 bases at V and 2 bases at J, with 11 bases in the middle. This CDR3 is built from 15 residues. Germline V gene data show CDR1 as SEHNR and CDR2 as FQNEAQ (reference sequence). CDR3 coding DNA: TGTGCCAGCAGCTTACAGATTTTATACACAGATACGCAGTATTTT. This sequence encodes CASSLQILYTDTQYF.

This chain connects TRBV4-3 to TRBJ2-5, with TRBD2 as a possible D gene (7 bases). The V end was cut by 0 bases, the J end by 2 bases, with 13 bases between. The germline CDR1 and CDR2 sequences are LGHNA and YSLEER. The CDR3 is 16 residues long. CDR3 loop: CASSQDRGAGQETQYF. In DNA form, the CDR3 reads TGCGCCAGCAGCCAAGATCGGGGGGCTGGGCAAGAGACCCAGTACTTC.

This clone appeared once. V gene TRBV27 combines with J gene TRBJ1-1; no reliable D call. The germline gives CDR1 MNHEY, CDR2 SMNVEV (reference sequence). The CDR3 contains 15 residues. Trimming pared 9 bases from V and 3 bases from J, leaving 20 bases between. The DNA of the CDR3 is TGTGCCAGTAGGCGGCCGGGAGCGGGGTACACTGAAGCTTTCTTT. Translated, it gives CASRRPGAGYTEAFF.

The V and J genes are TRBV7-2 and TRBJ2-5; no definite D call. CDR3 length: 14 amino acids. Per germline, CDR1 SGHTA and CDR2 FQGNSA. With 5 bases removed from V and 10 bases from J, the gap between germline ends came to 20 bases. The CDR3 is CASSPGPITRVQYF. Written as DNA, the CDR3 is TGTGCCAGCAGCCCGGGTCCGATTACCCGAGTCCAGTACTTC.

This chain links TRBV6-5 with TRBJ1-1, with no clear D. From germline, CDR1 is MNHEY and CDR2 SVGAGI. The CDR3 is 15 residues long. V lost 2 bases to trimming and J lost 0 bases, with 10 bases between them. CDR3 sequence reads: CASSYNWAMNTEAFF. Written as DNA, the CDR3 is TGTGCCAGCAGTTACAATTGGGCCATGAACACTGAAGCTTTCTTT.

The J gene is TRBJ2-1, the V gene TRBV27; 7 bases agree with TRBD1. CDR3 size: 17 residues. J gave up 10 bases and V 5 bases, and 20 bases lay outside the gene matches. Germline assignment: CDR1 MNHEY and CDR2 SMNVEV (reference sequence). CDR3 amino acids: CASSPNLGQRRPWEQFF. CDR3 sequence (DNA): TGTGCCAGCAGTCCCAACCTGGGACAGCGTCGTCCTTGGGAGCAGTTCTTC.

The chain carries TRBV29-1 and TRBJ2-5, with D possibly being TRBD2 (5 bases). This CDR3 is built from 14 residues. Germline V gives CDR1 SQVTM, CDR2 ANQGSEA. Trimming stripped 6 bases from V and 5 bases from J, with 19 bases between. CDR3 sequence reads: CSVARRPGLETQYF. CDR3 in DNA: TGCAGCGTCGCGAGGAGGCCGGGTTTGGAGACCCAGTACTTC.

The CDR3 here is CASSSRGGPQETQYF. The CDR3 nucleotides are TGTGCCAGCAGCTCACGCGGGGGGCCCCAAGAGACCCAGTACTTC. The rearrangement joins TRBV9 to TRBJ2-5, with TRBD2 identical over 8 bases. The V gene end was trimmed by 4 bases and the J gene end by 1 base; junction bases not matched to a gene: 6. Germline V lookup: CDR1 SGDLS, CDR2 YYNGEE. The CDR3 loop spans 15 amino acids.

The gene calls are TRBV5-1 and TRBJ2-6, with a weak D call TRBD1 (6 bases). Trimming took off 5 bases at V and 0 bases at J, with 15 bases between the two ends. The CDR3 sequence is 17 residues long. From germline, CDR1 is SGHRS and CDR2 YFSETQ. DNA for the CDR3: TGCGCCAGCAGAATATGGGACACCAACTCTGGGGCCAACGTCCTGACTTTC. Protein: CASRIWDTNSGANVLTF. Together with reference TRBV5-1 and TRBJ2-6, the CDR3 gives the full variable domain: KAGVTQTPRYLIKTRGQQVTLSCSPISGHRSVSWYQQTPGQGLQFLFEYFSETQRNKGNFPGRFSGRQFSNSRSEMNVSTLELGDSALYLCASRIWDTNSGANVLTFGAGSRLTVL.

The genes are TRBV30 and TRBJ1-1; D perhaps matches TRBD1 (6 bases). Germline V CDR1 and CDR2: GTSNPN, SVGIG (reference sequence). The V and J ends lost 4 bases and 4 bases respectively, with 13 bases between them. CDR3 length equals 13 residues. CDR3 sequence (DNA): TGTGCCTGGATTACAGGGTGGGTCACTGAAGCTTTCTTT. This translates into CAWITGWVTEAFF.

As for this clone: Other DNA variants within this sample encode the same CDR3. This rearrangement joins TRBV7-9 to TRBJ1-2; a weak D match, TRBD1 (5 bases). Trimming took 1 base from V and 2 from J, leaving 5 bases between them. Germline loops: CDR1 SEHNR, CDR2 FQNEAQ (reference sequence). The CDR3 length is 13 residues. The CDR3: CASSLGQNYGYTF. CDR3 in DNA: TGTGCCAGCAGCTTAGGACAGAACTATGGCTACACCTTC.